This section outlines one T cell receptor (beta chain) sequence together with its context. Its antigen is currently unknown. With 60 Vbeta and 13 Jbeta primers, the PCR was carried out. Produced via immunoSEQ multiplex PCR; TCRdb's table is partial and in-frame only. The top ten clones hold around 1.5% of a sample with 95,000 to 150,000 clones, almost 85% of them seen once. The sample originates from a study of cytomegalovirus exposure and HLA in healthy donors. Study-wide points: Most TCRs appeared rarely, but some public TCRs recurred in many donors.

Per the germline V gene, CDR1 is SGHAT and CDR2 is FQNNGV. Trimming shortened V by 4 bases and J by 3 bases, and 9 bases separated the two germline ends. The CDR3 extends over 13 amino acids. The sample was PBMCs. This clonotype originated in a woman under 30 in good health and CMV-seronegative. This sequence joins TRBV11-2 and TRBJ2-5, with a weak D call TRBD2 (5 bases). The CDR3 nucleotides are TGTGCCAGCAGCTCCCAGAGGGAAGAGACCCAGTACTTC. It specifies CASSSQREETQYF.